A selection of T cell receptor beta chains follows, all from one sample in a study of T cells expressing NK-cell markers. TCRdb re-called the 5' RACE reads, yielding one record per CDR3 amino acid sequence without DNA. The sample includes roughly 300,000 distinct CDR3 sequences. Sample: blood T cells: a sorted CD56 or NKG2C T cell subset, CD4+ or CD8+ T cells, or bulk PBMC T cells (not recorded which). These receptors were taken from a woman between 18 and 70 years old in good health. Each CDR3 is given with its conserved first and last residue.

v_gene: TRBV7-2; j_gene: TRBJ2-7; CDR3aa: CASSARVGTYEQYF
v_gene: TRBV7-6; j_gene: TRBJ1-6; CDR3aa: CASSLSGMNSPLHF
v_gene: TRBV5-6; j_gene: TRBJ2-3; CDR3aa: CASRRGGSGGYTDTQYF
v_gene: TRBV20-1; j_gene: TRBJ2-1; CDR3aa: CSVRTSGSSYNEQFF
v_gene: TRBV9; j_gene: TRBJ2-1; CDR3aa: CASSVVGSYNEQFF
v_gene: TRBV20-1; j_gene: TRBJ1-1; CDR3aa: CSARRQETEAFF
v_gene: TRBV10-3; j_gene: TRBJ2-3; CDR3aa: CAAGDSSTDTQYF
v_gene: TRBV20-1; j_gene: TRBJ2-5; CDR3aa: CSARDEGAGRGWETQYF
v_gene: TRBV4-3; j_gene: TRBJ2-3; CDR3aa: CASSQGRTQYF
v_gene: TRBV28; j_gene: TRBJ2-1; CDR3aa: CASSLPSGSLGEQFF
v_gene: TRBV13; j_gene: TRBJ2-5; CDR3aa: CASSRGRQETQYF
v_gene: TRBV7-9; j_gene: TRBJ2-7; CDR3aa: CASSPGTGDKQYF
v_gene: TRBV25-1; j_gene: TRBJ1-1; CDR3aa: CASRGANTEAFF
v_gene: TRBV29-1; j_gene: TRBJ1-5; CDR3aa: CSVAEGLLGNQPQHF
v_gene: TRBV6-2/TRBV6-3; j_gene: TRBJ2-5; CDR3aa: CASSSPTSGRKETQYF
v_gene: TRBV11-2; j_gene: TRBJ2-7; CDR3aa: CASSLSEGPLYEQYF
v_gene: TRBV7-9; j_gene: TRBJ2-5; CDR3aa: CASSSRTGQETQYF
v_gene: TRBV5-5; j_gene: TRBJ2-2; CDR3aa: CASSRFTGELFF
v_gene: TRBV20-1; j_gene: TRBJ2-6; CDR3aa: CSARDPGANVLTF
v_gene: TRBV27; j_gene: TRBJ1-1; CDR3aa: CASSRQGKNTEAFF
v_gene: TRBV3-1; j_gene: TRBJ2-3; CDR3aa: CASSQAPGLAGVNTDTQYF
v_gene: TRBV19; j_gene: TRBJ2-5; CDR3aa: CASRPNRGLETQYF
v_gene: TRBV6-5; j_gene: TRBJ2-1; CDR3aa: CASSYWASGSPNEQFF
v_gene: TRBV20-1; j_gene: TRBJ2-1; CDR3aa: CSAPWVAGASGEQFF
v_gene: TRBV19; j_gene: TRBJ1-1; CDR3aa: CASSIGGGGPEAFF
v_gene: TRBV6-5; j_gene: TRBJ1-4; CDR3aa: CASSYSLTGNEKLFF
v_gene: TRBV12-3/TRBV12-4; j_gene: TRBJ2-3; CDR3aa: CASSPGQKGDTQYF
v_gene: TRBV6-1; j_gene: TRBJ1-6; CDR3aa: CASTSGGRNSPLHF
v_gene: TRBV7-2; j_gene: TRBJ2-3; CDR3aa: CASSSALPDTQYF
v_gene: TRBV7-2; j_gene: TRBJ2-3; CDR3aa: CASRRAGADTQYF
v_gene: TRBV5-5; j_gene: TRBJ2-1; CDR3aa: CASSVPGHYNEQFF
v_gene: TRBV9; j_gene: TRBJ2-6; CDR3aa: CASSKRTALGSGANVLTF
v_gene: TRBV4-3; j_gene: TRBJ1-5; CDR3aa: CASSLGTGGQPQHF
v_gene: TRBV5-8; j_gene: TRBJ2-1; CDR3aa: CASSLRAEQFF
v_gene: TRBV24-1; j_gene: TRBJ2-7; CDR3aa: CATSDPSGSSYEQYF
v_gene: TRBV29-1; j_gene: TRBJ2-7; CDR3aa: CSVEPGQGDEQYF
v_gene: TRBV5-6; j_gene: TRBJ2-2; CDR3aa: CASSLEQRITGELFF
v_gene: TRBV20-1; j_gene: TRBJ1-5; CDR3aa: CSARAREYSNQPQHF
v_gene: TRBV10-3; j_gene: TRBJ2-2; CDR3aa: CAIRVTSGGAGGELFF
v_gene: TRBV5-1; j_gene: TRBJ1-5; CDR3aa: CASSPGGQASNQPQHF
v_gene: TRBV11-3; j_gene: TRBJ2-1; CDR3aa: CASSLEGYDEQFF
v_gene: TRBV29-1; j_gene: TRBJ2-1; CDR3aa: CSVVPPPYNEQFF
v_gene: TRBV6-4; j_gene: TRBJ2-2; CDR3aa: CASSDSPTGEVGELFF
v_gene: TRBV12-3/TRBV12-4; j_gene: TRBJ1-1; CDR3aa: CASSRQRNTEAFF
v_gene: TRBV23-1; j_gene: TRBJ2-3; CDR3aa: CASSQSRGTATDTQYF
v_gene: TRBV19; j_gene: TRBJ1-1; CDR3aa: CASSIVWGQNTEAFF
v_gene: TRBV5-1; j_gene: TRBJ2-1; CDR3aa: CASSASGQIREQFF
v_gene: TRBV6-2/TRBV6-3; j_gene: TRBJ1-2; CDR3aa: CASSANRVYGYTF
v_gene: TRBV7-8; j_gene: TRBJ1-1; CDR3aa: CASSFSPRTVRGNTEAFF
v_gene: TRBV4-3; j_gene: TRBJ2-2; CDR3aa: CASSHGTSGGAKANTGELFF